This TCR beta chain originates from a study of T cells in Graves' hyperthyroidism and ophthalmopathy. Study observations and caveats: In validation, the model predicted ophthalmopathy. These predictions came a median about 6 months before onset.

Exclusion of patients followed from uncontrolled infection, other autoimmune disease, pregnancy or lactation. The V and J ends lost 5 bases and 2 bases respectively, with 8 bases between them. The CDR3 is made up of 13 amino acids. The CDR3 regions of TCR beta were amplified from RNA transcripts. The TCR CDR3 was amplified in a first-round RT-PCR using the HTBI primer set. TCRdb reprocessed the multiplex PCR reads via MiXCR and lists one record per CDR3 protein. Among 490,000 or so distinct CDR3 sequences listed, about 16% were seen once. This clonotype was detected a few times. Its antigen remains unidentified.

This sequence originates from a woman in her twenties or thirties with Graves' ophthalmopathy. This chain uses TRBV12-3 or TRBV12-4 with TRBJ2-3; a weak D match, TRBD1 (5 bases). What was sequenced was blood. CDR3 residues: CASSGAYTDTQYF. The CDR3 DNA reads TGTGCCAGCAGTGGGGCCTACACAGATACGCAGTATTTT.